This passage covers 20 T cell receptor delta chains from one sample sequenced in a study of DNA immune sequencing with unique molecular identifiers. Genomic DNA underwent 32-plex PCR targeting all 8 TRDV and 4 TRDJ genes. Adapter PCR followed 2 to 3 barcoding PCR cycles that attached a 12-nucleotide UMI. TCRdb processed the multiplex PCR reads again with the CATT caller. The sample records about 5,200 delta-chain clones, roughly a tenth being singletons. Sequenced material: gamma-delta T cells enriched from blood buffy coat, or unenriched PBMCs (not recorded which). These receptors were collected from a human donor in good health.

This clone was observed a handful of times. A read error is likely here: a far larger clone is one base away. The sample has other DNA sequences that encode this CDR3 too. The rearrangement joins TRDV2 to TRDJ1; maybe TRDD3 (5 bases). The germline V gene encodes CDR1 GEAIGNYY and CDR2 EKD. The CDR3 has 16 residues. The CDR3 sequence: CACDPIGRYRADKLIF. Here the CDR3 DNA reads TGTGCCTGTGACCCTATTGGGAGATACAGAGCCGATAAACTTATCTTT.

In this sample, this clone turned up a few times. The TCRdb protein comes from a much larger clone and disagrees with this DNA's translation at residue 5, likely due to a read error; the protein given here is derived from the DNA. DNA of the CDR3: TGTGCCTGTGACACCTTACTGGGGGATACGCCTGATAAACTCATCTTT. Protein sequence: CACDTLLGDTPDKLIF. V is TRDV2 and J is TRDJ1, with 13 bases matching TRDD3. Trimming removed 0 bases from V and 5 bases from J; junction bases left unmatched: 5. The length of the CDR3 is 16 residues. Germline CDR1 reads GEAIGNYY; CDR2 reads EKD.

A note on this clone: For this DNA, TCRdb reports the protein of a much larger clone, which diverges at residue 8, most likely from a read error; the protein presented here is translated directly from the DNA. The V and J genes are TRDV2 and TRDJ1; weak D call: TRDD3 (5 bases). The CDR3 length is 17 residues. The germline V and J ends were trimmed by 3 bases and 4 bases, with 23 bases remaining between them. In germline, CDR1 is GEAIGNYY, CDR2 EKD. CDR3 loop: CACDGVTWGPEGDKLIF. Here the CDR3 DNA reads TGTGCCTGTGACGGCGTTACTTGGGGACCAGAGGGCGATAAACTCATCTTT.

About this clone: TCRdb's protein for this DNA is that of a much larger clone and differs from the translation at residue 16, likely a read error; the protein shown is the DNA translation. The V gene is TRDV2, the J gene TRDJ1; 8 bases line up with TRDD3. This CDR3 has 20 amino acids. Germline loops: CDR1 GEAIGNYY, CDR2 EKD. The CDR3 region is CACDTYGLSGYGPNTVKLIF. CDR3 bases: TGTGCCTGTGACACCTACGGTTTGTCGGGATACGGGCCCAACACCGTTAAACTCATCTTT.

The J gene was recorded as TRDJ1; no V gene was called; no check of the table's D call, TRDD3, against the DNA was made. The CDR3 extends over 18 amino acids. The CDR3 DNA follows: TGTGCTCTTGGGGAACGAGCCTCCCCCCTGCGGGACACCGATAAACTCATCTTT. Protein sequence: CALGERASPLRDTDKLIF.

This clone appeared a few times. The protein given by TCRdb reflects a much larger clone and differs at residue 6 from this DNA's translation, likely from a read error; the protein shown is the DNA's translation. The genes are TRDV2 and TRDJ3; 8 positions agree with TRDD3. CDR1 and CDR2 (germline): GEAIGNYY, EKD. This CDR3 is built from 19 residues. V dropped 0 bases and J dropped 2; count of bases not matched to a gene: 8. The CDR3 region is CACDTTAGGVTWDTRQMFF. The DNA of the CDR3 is TGTGCCTGTGACACCACAGCTGGGGGAGTTACCTGGGACACCCGACAGATGTTTTTC.

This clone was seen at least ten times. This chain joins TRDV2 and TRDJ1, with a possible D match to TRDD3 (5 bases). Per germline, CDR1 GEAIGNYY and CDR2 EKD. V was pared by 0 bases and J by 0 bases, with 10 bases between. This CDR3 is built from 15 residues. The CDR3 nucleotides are TGTGCCTGTGACACCGTTGGGGCTAACACCGATAAACTCATCTTT. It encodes CACDTVGANTDKLIF.

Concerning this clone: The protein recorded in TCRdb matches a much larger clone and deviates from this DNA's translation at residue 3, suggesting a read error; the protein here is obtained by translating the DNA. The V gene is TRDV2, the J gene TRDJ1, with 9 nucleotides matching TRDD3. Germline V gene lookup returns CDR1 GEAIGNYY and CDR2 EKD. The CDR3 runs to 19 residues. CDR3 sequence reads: CARDTLSLLGEEYTDKLIF. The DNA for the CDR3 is TGTGCCCGTGACACCTTGTCTTTACTGGGGGAAGAGTACACCGATAAACTCATCTTT.

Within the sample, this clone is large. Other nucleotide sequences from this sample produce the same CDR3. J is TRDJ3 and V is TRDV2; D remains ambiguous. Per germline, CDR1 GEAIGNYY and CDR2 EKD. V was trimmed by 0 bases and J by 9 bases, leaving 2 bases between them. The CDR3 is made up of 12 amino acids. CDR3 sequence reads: CACDTGTRQMFF. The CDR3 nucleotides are TGTGCCTGTGACACCGGCACCCGACAGATGTTTTTC.

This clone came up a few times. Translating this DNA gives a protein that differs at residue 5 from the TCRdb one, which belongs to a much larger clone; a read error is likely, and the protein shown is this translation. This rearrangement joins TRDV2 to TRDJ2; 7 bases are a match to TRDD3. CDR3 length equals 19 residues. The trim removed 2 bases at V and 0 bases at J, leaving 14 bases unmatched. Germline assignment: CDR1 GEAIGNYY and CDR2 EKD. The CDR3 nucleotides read TGTGCCTGTGACAACGTATCGGATACGCGGGCCTCTTTGACAGCACAACTCTTCTTT. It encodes CACDNVSDTRASLTAQLFF.

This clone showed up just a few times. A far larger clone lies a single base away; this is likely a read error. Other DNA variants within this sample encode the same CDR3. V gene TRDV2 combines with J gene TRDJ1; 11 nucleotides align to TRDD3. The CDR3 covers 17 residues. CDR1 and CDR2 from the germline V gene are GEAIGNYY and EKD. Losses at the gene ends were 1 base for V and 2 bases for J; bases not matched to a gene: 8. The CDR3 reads CACDTVGGYAGTDKLIF. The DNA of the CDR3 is TGTGCCTGTGACACTGTTGGGGGATACGCTGGGACCGATAAACTCATCTTT.

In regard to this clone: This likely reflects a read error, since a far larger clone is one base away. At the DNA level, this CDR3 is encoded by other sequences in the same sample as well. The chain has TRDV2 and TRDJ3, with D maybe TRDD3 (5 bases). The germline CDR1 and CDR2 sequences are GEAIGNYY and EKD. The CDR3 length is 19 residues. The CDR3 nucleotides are TGTGCCTGTGACACGGGGGGGCTACGGAGCTCCTGGGACACCCGGCAGATGTTTTTC. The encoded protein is CACDTGGLRSSWDTRQMFF.

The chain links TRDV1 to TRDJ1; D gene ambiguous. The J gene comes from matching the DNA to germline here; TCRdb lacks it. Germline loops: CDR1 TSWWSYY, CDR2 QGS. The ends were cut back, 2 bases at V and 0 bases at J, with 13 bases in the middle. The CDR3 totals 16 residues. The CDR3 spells CALGERLNGYTDKLIF. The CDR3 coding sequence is TGTGCTCTTGGGGAAAGGCTTAACGGTTACACCGATAAACTCATCTTT.

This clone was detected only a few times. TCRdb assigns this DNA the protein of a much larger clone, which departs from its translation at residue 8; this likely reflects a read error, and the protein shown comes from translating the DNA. The CDR3: CACDTLTWGHDTDKLIF. The CDR3 DNA sequence: TGTGCCTGTGACACCTTAACTTGGGGGCATGACACCGATAAACTCATCTTT. The gene calls are TRDV2 and TRDJ1, with TRDD3 as a possible D gene (6 bases). This CDR3 comprises 17 residues. CDR1 GEAIGNYY and CDR2 EKD come from the germline V gene. Trimming cost V 0 bases and J 0 bases, with 16 bases left between them.

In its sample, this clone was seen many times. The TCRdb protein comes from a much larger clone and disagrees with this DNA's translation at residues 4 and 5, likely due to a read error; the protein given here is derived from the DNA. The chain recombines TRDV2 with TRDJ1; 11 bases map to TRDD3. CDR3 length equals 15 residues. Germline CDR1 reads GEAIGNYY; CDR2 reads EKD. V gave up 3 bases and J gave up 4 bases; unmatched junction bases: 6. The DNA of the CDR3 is TGTGCCTGTGACCCACTGGGGGATAGGGACGATAAACTCATCTTT. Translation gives CACDPLGDRDDKLIF.

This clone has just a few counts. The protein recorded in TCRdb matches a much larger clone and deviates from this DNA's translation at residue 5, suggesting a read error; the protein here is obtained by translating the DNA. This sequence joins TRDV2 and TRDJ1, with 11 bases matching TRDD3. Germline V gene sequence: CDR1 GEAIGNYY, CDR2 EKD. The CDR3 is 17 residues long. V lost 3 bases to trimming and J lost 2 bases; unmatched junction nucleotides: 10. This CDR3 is CACDSVGGYAGTDKLIF. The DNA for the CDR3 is TGTGCCTGTGACTCCGTTGGGGGATACGCTGGGACCGATAAACTCATCTTT.

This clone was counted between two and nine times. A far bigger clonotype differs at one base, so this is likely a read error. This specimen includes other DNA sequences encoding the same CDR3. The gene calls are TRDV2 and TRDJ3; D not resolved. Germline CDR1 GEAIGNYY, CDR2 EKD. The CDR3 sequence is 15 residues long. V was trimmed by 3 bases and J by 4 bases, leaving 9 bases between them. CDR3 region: CACDDLSWDTRQMFF. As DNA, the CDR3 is TGTGCCTGTGACGACCTTTCATGGGACACCCGACAGATGTTTTTC.

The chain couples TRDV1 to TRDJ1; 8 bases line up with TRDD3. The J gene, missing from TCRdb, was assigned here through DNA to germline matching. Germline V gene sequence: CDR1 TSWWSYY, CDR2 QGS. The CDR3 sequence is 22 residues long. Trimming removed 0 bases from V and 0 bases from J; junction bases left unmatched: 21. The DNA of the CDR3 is TGTGCTCTTGGGGAACTAAAGACTACGAACTGGGGGTCACTTATTAACACCGATAAACTCATCTTT. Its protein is CALGELKTTNWGSLINTDKLIF.

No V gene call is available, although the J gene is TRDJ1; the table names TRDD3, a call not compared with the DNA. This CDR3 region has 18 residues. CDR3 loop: CALGESTMGDMNTDKLIF. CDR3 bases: TGTGCTCTTGGGGAATCTACGATGGGGGATATGAACACCGATAAACTCATCTTT.

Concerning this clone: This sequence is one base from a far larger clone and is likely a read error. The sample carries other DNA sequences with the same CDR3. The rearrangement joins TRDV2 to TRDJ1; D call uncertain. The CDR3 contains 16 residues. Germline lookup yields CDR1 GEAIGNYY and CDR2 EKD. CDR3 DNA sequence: TGTGCTTGTGACCCGTCCGATCGGAAGTACACCGATAAACTCATCTTT. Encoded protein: CACDPSDRKYTDKLIF.